Given below is one TCR beta chain in context. The target of this receptor is not known. The record has no base qualities; no much larger clone is one base away. This specimen comes from a study of PD-L1 blockade in urothelial cancer (TCRdb year 2017). Context from the whole study: Every patient began therapy in about 2014 and was given atezolizumab 1,200 mg intravenously every 3 weeks. TCR sequencing covered pretreatment tumor samples and matched, serially collected peripheral blood taken before and after atezolizumab treatment. In the same patients who had TCR sequencing, pretreatment tumors also underwent whole exome sequencing and RNA sequencing. Nine patients reached durable clinical benefit, while roughly 22 patients did not. Durable clinical benefit was defined as a progression-free survival longer than 6 months, and TCR features were additionally tested against progression-free survival and overall survival. An exploratory multi-omic analysis was conducted of the somatic, immune and clinical correlates of response to PD-L1 blockade with atezolizumab in urothelial cancer. Blood samples were analyzed at two time points: 3 weeks after treatment start (second dose) and 6 weeks after treatment start. Pretreatment blood TCR-seq was available for about 27 patients, at least one posttreatment blood collection was obtained for around 25 patients, and tumor TCR-seq was available for around 25 patients. An ECOG performance status of 0 or 1 was recorded for the patients, and 0 to 3 prior chemotherapy regimens had been received by the patients. About 85% of the roughly 29 patients were males with bladder-origin urothelial cancer, and about 65% of the roughly 30 reported a prior smoking history. Blood samples yielded a median of around 140,000 T cells and around 83,000 unique TCRs, with median clonality 0.080. Study-level results and caveats: Because the sample size was small (n ≈ 31) and many exploratory analyses were performed, the results are intended to be hypothesis-generating. A pretreatment peripheral blood TCR clonality below the median was linked to improved progression-free and overall survival. Patients with durable benefit showed greater expansion of tumor-associated TCR clones in peripheral blood 3 weeks after starting treatment (n of about 20, p = 0.022).

The cohort included about 27 patients with locally advanced or metastatic urothelial carcinoma who were treated at Memorial Sloan Kettering on a trial protocol. Peripheral blood mononuclear cells were collected from each patient pretreatment and during treatment, giving between 1 and 8 total time points per patient. The Qiagen DNeasy Blood extraction kit was used to purify genomic DNA from total PBMCs and tumor samples. PBMCs were collected pretreatment and during treatment and were isolated and stored as previously described. To estimate absolute template abundance from read counts, synthetic TCR analog templates were spiked into each PCR. The immunoSEQ assay was used to amplify TCRbeta CDR3 regions from genomic DNA with bias-controlled V and J gene primers. Sequencing of rearranged TCRbeta segments was performed at approximately 20X coverage. Per the source publication's procedure: Clustering was used to correct sequencing errors, and CDR3s were annotated against IMGT to assign V, D and J genes. Downstream analyses used only productive TCRbeta rearrangements and left out out-of-frame or stop-codon sequences. Clonality was computed as one minus Shannon entropy normalized by the log of the number of unique productive sequences. Clones differing between time points or between blood and tumor were identified by Fisher's exact test with Benjamini-Hochberg correction at adjusted p below 0.01. In its TCRdb copy, this immuneACCESS table keeps in-frame sequences only and misses some clones. Where compared with another copy, unresolved V genes explain less than half of these, and the others have no known cause. V and J calls and clone size are those listed in that table; D and trimming were worked out from the DNA. The sample table holds 100,000 or so clones, of which approximately 86% were seen once. 2% to 2.5% of the sample rests with the top ten.

Spanning cysteine to phenylalanine, the CDR3 consists of 16 amino acids. The CDR3 DNA has 48 bases and is translated from base 1. The germline V gene (reference sequence) sets CDR1 to MNHNY and CDR2 to SVGAGI. V loses 0 bases of germline sequence and J loses 4 bases, and the interval between the two ends is 15 bases. The sequence was obtained from a man aged 50 to 59 with urothelial cancer. The rearranged segments are TRBV6-6 and TRBJ2-5; matching of 6 bases hints at TRBD2 as the D gene. The sample was PBMCs, taken around atezolizumab (anti-PD-L1) treatment. The bases are TGTGCCAGCAGTTACTCGAATTACGGGAGTGGAGAGACCCAGTACTTC. Its protein is CASSYSNYGSGETQYF.